Below are 22 T cell receptor beta chains sequenced from a single sample in a study of lymphopenia after photon versus proton radiotherapy. The protocol was immunoSEQ multiplex PCR, while the TCRdb copy is restricted to in-frame clones and leaves out a portion. The sample lists fewer than 65,000 clones, approximately 83% seen once, with roughly 2.3% in the top ten. Sequenced here: peripheral blood, sampled from a patient treated with photon-based radiotherapy. These receptors were taken from a man between 40 and 49 years old with gastric cancer.

Only one count was recorded for this clone. The rearrangement links TRBV9 to TRBJ2-4, with D uncertain. V was pared by 2 bases and J by 9 bases, with 12 bases between. Germline CDR1 SGDLS, CDR2 YYNGEE. The CDR3 runs to 13 residues. The CDR3 DNA is TGTGCCAGCAGCGTTGGATTACATAGCATTCAGTACTTC. Its protein is CASSVGLHSIQYF.

The rearrangement joins TRBV30 to TRBJ1-5; TRBD1 might be the D (5 bases). The CDR3 runs to 16 residues. Trimming removed 1 base from V and 0 bases from J, with 13 bases in between. The V gene's germline CDR1 is GTSNPN and CDR2 SVGIG (reference sequence). Here the CDR3 DNA reads TGTGCCTGGAGTGAACGGATCGGGGGTAGCAATCAGCCCCAGCATTTT. This encodes CAWSERIGGSNQPQHF.

This clone was seen only a few times. The chain recombines TRBV11-1 with TRBJ1-6; TRBD1 matches at 8 bases. The CDR3 contains 14 residues. The V segment lost 5 bases and the J segment 8 bases; nucleotides outside the gene matches: 5. Germline values: CDR1 SGHAT, CDR2 FQDESV (reference sequence). The chain's CDR3 is CASSTDRGDSPLHF. The CDR3 DNA is TGTGCCAGCAGCACCGACAGGGGTGATTCACCCCTCCACTTT.

V is TRBV7-9 and J is TRBJ1-5, with 7 bases lining up with TRBD1. In germline, CDR1 is SEHNR, CDR2 FQNEAQ (reference sequence). With 4 bases clipped from V and 2 bases from J, the junction kept 2 bases outside the gene matches. The CDR3 sequence is 14 residues long. Written as DNA, the CDR3 is TGTGCCAGCAGCTCTACAGGGGGCAATCAGCCCCAGCATTTT. Encoded protein: CASSSTGGNQPQHF.

The V gene is TRBV18, the J gene TRBJ1-1; D is perhaps TRBD1 (5 bases). There are 16 residues in the CDR3. V was clipped by 3 bases and J by 5 bases, with 19 bases between them. Germline assignment: CDR1 KGHSH and CDR2 LQKENI. Here the CDR3 DNA reads TGTGCCAGCTCACCGGGAGGACAACAAGGAGTTACTGAAGCTTTCTTT. This codes for CASSPGGQQGVTEAFF.

The chain employs TRBV9 and TRBJ2-4, with a tentative D call TRBD2 (5 bases). The V end was cut by 0 bases, the J end by 7 bases, with 11 bases between. CDR1 and CDR2 (germline): SGDLS, YYNGEE. The CDR3 spans 14 residues. The CDR3 loop reads CASSVGGGGNIQYF. The CDR3 bases are TGTGCCAGCAGCGTAGGTGGAGGTGGGAACATTCAGTACTTC.

V and J are TRBV9 and TRBJ1-2, with D tentatively TRBD1 (6 bases). Trimming removed 2 bases from V and 7 bases from J, with 15 bases in between. The germline gives CDR1 SGDLS, CDR2 YYNGEE. The CDR3 loop spans 14 amino acids. As DNA, the CDR3 is TGTGCCAGCAGCGTTAGCGGGGGCGCGAGTGGCTACACCTTC. It codes for CASSVSGGASGYTF.

The chain links TRBV18 to TRBJ1-4; no firm D call. CDR1 KGHSH and CDR2 LQKENI come from the germline V gene. This CDR3 spans 16 amino acids. The V end was cut by 6 bases, the J end by 0 bases, with 14 bases between. The CDR3 protein is CASSGNFGPTNEKLFF. In nucleotides, the CDR3 is TGTGCCAGCTCGGGGAACTTCGGGCCAACTAATGAAAAACTGTTTTTT.

This clone was picked up a small number of times. The rearrangement links TRBV7-9 to TRBJ1-6, with TRBD1 identical over 8 bases. The CDR3 runs to 15 residues. Germline V gene data show CDR1 as SEHNR and CDR2 as FQNEAQ (reference sequence). Trimming removed 6 bases from V and 8 bases from J; junction bases left unmatched: 9. DNA for the CDR3: TGTGCCAGCAGAGCGGCAGGGGGCGCATATTCACCCCTCCACTTT. Protein: CASRAAGGAYSPLHF.

The chain has TRBV30 and TRBJ1-2; 9 bases align to TRBD1. There are 16 residues in the CDR3. J gave up 3 bases and V 0 bases, and 8 bases lay outside the gene matches. Germline-derived CDR1 and CDR2 are GTSNPN and SVGIG (reference sequence). CDR3 coding DNA: TGTGCCTGGAGTGTAAAAGGTGGACAGGGGTACTATGGCTACACCTTC. The encoded protein is CAWSVKGGQGYYGYTF.

The chain uses TRBV15 and TRBJ2-5; tentatively, D is TRBD1 or TRBD2 (5 bases each). V was trimmed by 2 bases and J by 4 bases, leaving 20 bases between them. The CDR3 has 17 amino acids. Germline loops: CDR1 LNHNV, CDR2 YYDKDF (reference sequence). CDR3 loop: CATSRPTGRGSGETQYF. The CDR3 bases are TGTGCCACCAGCAGACCTACGGGACGAGGCAGCGGAGAGACCCAGTACTTC. Combining the CDR3 with reference TRBV15 and TRBJ2-5 gives the whole variable domain DAMVIQNPRYQVTQFGKPVTLSCSQTLNHNVMYWYQQKSSQAPKLLFHYYDKDFNNEADTPDNFQSRRPNTSFCFLDIRSPGLGDTAMYLCATSRPTGRGSGETQYFGPGTRLLVL.

J is TRBJ1-2 and V is TRBV7-9; no firm D call. CDR1 is SEHNR and CDR2 is FQNEAQ in the germline V gene (reference sequence). The CDR3 consists of 11 residues. The ends were cut back, 5 bases at V and 11 bases at J, with 12 bases in the middle. The DNA of the CDR3 is TGTGCCAGCAGCGCACGGCCCGGGTACACCTTC. Protein: CASSARPGYTF.

The genes are TRBV6-1 and TRBJ1-5, with D maybe TRBD1 (5 bases). V lost 6 bases, J lost 0 bases, and 12 bases lay in between. Germline CDR1 and CDR2: MNHNS and SASEGT. The CDR3 spans 15 residues. CDR3 amino acids: CASRWGTDSNQPQHF. CDR3 DNA sequence: TGTGCCAGCAGATGGGGGACGGATAGCAATCAGCCCCAGCATTTT.

This clone showed up just a few times. This chain joins TRBV6-5 and TRBJ1-2, with unresolved D. The CDR3 has 14 residues. V lost 6 bases to trimming and J lost 2 bases, with 13 bases between them. Germline V lookup: CDR1 MNHEY, CDR2 SVGAGI. The CDR3 region is CASSNGLTNYGYTF. Written as DNA, the CDR3 is TGTGCCAGCAGCAATGGACTTACCAACTATGGCTACACCTTC.

This clone rates as medium-sized. The V call is TRBV7-9, the J call TRBJ1-6, with TRBD1 matching over 12 bases. This CDR3 region has 16 residues. V was clipped by 5 bases and J by 7 bases; unmatched bases: 6. CDR1 is SEHNR, CDR2 FQNEAQ, per germline (reference sequence). The CDR3 region has the DNA TGTGCCAGCAGCCCACGGGACAGGGGGCGAAATTCACCCCTCCACTTT. Protein product: CASSPRDRGRNSPLHF.

V and J are TRBV12-5 and TRBJ1-6, with unresolved D. This CDR3 region has 13 residues. Trimming cost V 1 base and J 7 bases, with 5 bases left between them. Per germline, CDR1 LGHNT and CDR2 FRNRAP. The CDR3 nucleotides are TGTGCTAGTGGTTTGGAGGGAAATTCACCCCTCCACTTT. It is translated as CASGLEGNSPLHF. The full variable domain, in which reference TRBV12-5 and TRBJ1-6 provide the parts outside the CDR3, is DARVTQTPRHKVTEMGQEVTMRCQPILGHNTVFWYRQTMMQGLELLAYFRNRAPLDDSGMPKDRFSAEMPDATLATLKIQPSEPRDSAVYFCASGLEGNSPLHFGNGTRLTVT.

This chain uses TRBV15 with TRBJ1-2; D is unclear. Germline V gene sequence: CDR1 LNHNV, CDR2 YYDKDF (reference sequence). The CDR3 runs 13 residues. Trimming pared 0 bases from V and 4 bases from J, leaving 6 bases between. Here the CDR3 reads CATSRENGYGYTF. The DNA for the CDR3 is TGTGCCACCAGCAGAGAAAACGGCTATGGCTACACCTTC. Looking up the rest from reference TRBV15 and TRBJ1-2 gives the full variable domain: DAMVIQNPRYQVTQFGKPVTLSCSQTLNHNVMYWYQQKSSQAPKLLFHYYDKDFNNEADTPDNFQSRRPNTSFCFLDIRSPGLGDTAMYLCATSRENGYGYTFGSGTRLTVV.

The V gene is TRBV18, the J gene TRBJ2-1; a possible D gene is TRBD1 (6 bases). Looked up from germline, CDR1 is KGHSH and CDR2 is LQKENI. The CDR3 extends over 13 amino acids. Trimming cost V 4 bases and J 8 bases, with 12 bases left between them. CDR3 DNA sequence: TGTGCCAGCTCACTACGGGACAAAGATGAGCAGTTCTTC. It codes for CASSLRDKDEQFF.

The V and J genes are TRBV7-9 and TRBJ1-5; D gene uncertain. The CDR3 has 15 amino acids. Per the germline V gene, CDR1 is SEHNR and CDR2 is FQNEAQ (reference sequence). Trimming removed 3 bases at V and 0 bases at J, with 9 bases between. CDR3 sequence reads: CASSFAGNSNQPQHF. For the CDR3, the DNA is TGTGCCAGCAGCTTTGCCGGGAATAGCAATCAGCCCCAGCATTTT.

The chain has TRBV7-6 and TRBJ2-7, with 9 bases lining up with TRBD1. Germline V gene data show CDR1 as SGHVS and CDR2 as FNYEAQ. V was pared by 5 bases and J by 7 bases, with 9 bases of the junction left unmatched. The CDR3 is made up of 14 amino acids. Here the CDR3 reads CASSPSQGAEEQYF. The CDR3 region has the DNA TGTGCCAGCAGCCCATCACAGGGGGCGGAGGAGCAGTACTTC.

J is TRBJ2-3 and V is TRBV30; D is unresolved. The germline V gene encodes CDR1 GTSNPN and CDR2 SVGIG (reference sequence). CDR3 size: 13 residues. V was cut by 4 bases and J by 6 bases, with 14 bases left in between. The CDR3 DNA reads TGTGCCTGGACCCTCGAGCCTAGGGATACGCAGTATTTT. As protein: CAWTLEPRDTQYF.

This clone was detected once. The chain employs TRBV19 and TRBJ2-5; the D gene could be TRBD1 or TRBD2 (5 bases each). Germline V gene lookup returns CDR1 LNHDA and CDR2 SQIVND (reference sequence). The CDR3 length is 13 residues. Trimming stripped 3 bases from V and 5 bases from J, with 10 bases between. CDR3 DNA: TGTGCCAGTAGTATCCGGGACGTGGAGACCCAGTACTTC. Translated, it gives CASSIRDVETQYF.